This T cell receptor beta chain came from a study of T cells after yellow fever vaccination. About this clonotype: What it binds is not known.

Trimming at V came to 4 bases and at J to 8 bases, leaving 11 bases not matched to a gene. The CDR3 contains 16 residues. Germline lookup yields CDR1 KGHSH and CDR2 LQKENI. Overall study results and limits: Reappearance after the booster was seen for most primary-vaccination clones, at 96% CD4 and about 90% CD8.

UMIs were added to TCR cDNA along with a universal primer site when it was made by 5'RACE template switching. TCRdb re-called the 5' RACE reads through MiXCR, storing one row per CDR3 protein. The sample includes around 260,000 distinct CDR3 sequences, around 5.2% of them seen just once. Specimen: CD4+ T cells sorted from PBMCs, collected on the day of the yellow fever booster vaccination. This clonotype was sampled from a man aged 18 to 35 who received the YFV17D yellow fever vaccine. The V call is TRBV18, the J call TRBJ1-3; 10 positions match TRBD1. In DNA, the CDR3 is TGTGCCAGCTCACTCACCGGGACAGGGGATTCGGACACCATATATTTT. Its protein product is CASSLTGTGDSDTIYF.